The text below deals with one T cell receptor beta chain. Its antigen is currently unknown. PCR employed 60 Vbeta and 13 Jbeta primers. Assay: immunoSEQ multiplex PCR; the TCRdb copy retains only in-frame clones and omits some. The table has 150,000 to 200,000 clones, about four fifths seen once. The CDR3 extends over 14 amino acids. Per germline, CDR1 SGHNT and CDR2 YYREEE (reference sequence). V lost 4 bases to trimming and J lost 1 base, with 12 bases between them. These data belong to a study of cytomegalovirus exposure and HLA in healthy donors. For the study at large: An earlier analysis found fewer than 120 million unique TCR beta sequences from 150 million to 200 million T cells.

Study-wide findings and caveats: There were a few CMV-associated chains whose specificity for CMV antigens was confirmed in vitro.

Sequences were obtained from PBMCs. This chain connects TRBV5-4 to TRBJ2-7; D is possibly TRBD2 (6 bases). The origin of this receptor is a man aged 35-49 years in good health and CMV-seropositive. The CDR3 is CASSLSGGSYEQYF. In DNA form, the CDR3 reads TGTGCCAGCAGCCTAAGTGGGGGGTCCTACGAGCAGTACTTC. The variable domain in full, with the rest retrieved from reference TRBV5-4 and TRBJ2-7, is ETGVTQSPTHLIKTRGQQVTLRCSSQSGHNTVSWYQQALGQGPQFIFQYYREEENGRGNFPPRFSGLQFPNYSSELNVNALELDDSALYLCASSLSGGSYEQYFGPGTRLTVT.